One and the same sample provided the 9 T cell receptor beta chains below, sequenced in a study of T cell repertoires in cytomegalovirus infection. Using its own MiXCR run on the reads, TCRdb lists one record per CDR3 protein. The data contain under 200,000 distinct CDR3 sequences, 9.5% of them singletons. Sequenced material: PBMCs. The receptors come from a human donor in good health (CMV status not recorded). Some clones in this sample may be carry-over from other donors' samples.

The V and J genes are TRBV24-1 and TRBJ1-5; possible D gene TRBD1, 6 bases. The CDR3 extends over 16 amino acids. Between the trimmed V and J ends, which lost 4 bases and 2 bases, there was a span of 14 bases. Germline values: CDR1 KGHDR, CDR2 SFDVKD. The CDR3 here is CATSDPGAGGNQPQHF. CDR3 coding DNA: TGTGCCACCAGTGACCCCGGGGCAGGGGGCAATCAGCCCCAGCATTTT.

This clonotype was counted ten times or more. J is TRBJ1-5 and V is TRBV7-2; tentatively, D is TRBD1 (6 bases). CDR3 length: 16 residues. Between the trimmed V and J ends, which lost 2 bases and 1 base, there was a span of 12 bases. Germline values: CDR1 SGHTA, CDR2 FQGNSA. The DNA of the CDR3 is TGTGCCAGCAGCTTACCCACGGGGGCGAGCAATCAGCCCCAGCATTTT. This sequence encodes CASSLPTGASNQPQHF.

This clonotype was recorded a few times. V usage is TRBV7-8 and J usage is TRBJ2-1; D remains ambiguous. Between the trimmed V and J ends, which lost 8 bases and 4 bases, there was a span of 12 bases. CDR3 length equals 13 residues. CDR1 SGHVS and CDR2 FQNEAQ come from the germline V gene. The CDR3 region is CASRRGAYNEQFF. Here the CDR3 DNA reads TGTGCCAGCCGCCGAGGCGCATACAATGAGCAGTTCTTC.

At least ten counts were recorded for this clonotype. This chain links TRBV28 with TRBJ2-3, with TRBD2 identical over 9 bases. Germline CDR1 and CDR2: MDHEN and SYDVKM. The junction had 5 bases not matched to a gene; V was cut back by 6 bases and J by 1 base. The CDR3 covers 15 residues. For the CDR3, the DNA is TGTGCCAGCAGCTTAGCGGGAGCTCGCACAGATACGCAGTATTTT. Its protein is CASSLAGARTDTQYF.

The chain links TRBV14 to TRBJ1-2; D remains ambiguous. This CDR3 contains 16 residues. Germline V gene sequence: CDR1 SGHDN, CDR2 FVKESK. The V end was cut by 4 bases, the J end by 1 base, with 16 bases between. The CDR3 protein is CASSPPGSTHNYGYTF. Written as DNA, the CDR3 is TGTGCCAGCAGCCCCCCTGGTTCCACACATAACTATGGCTACACCTTC.

This clonotype was observed at least ten times. J is TRBJ1-6 and V is TRBV7-2; the D is unclear. Trimming stripped 1 base from V and 5 bases from J, with 9 bases between. The CDR3 extends over 15 amino acids. The germline gives CDR1 SGHTA, CDR2 FQGNSA. The CDR3 nucleotides are TGTGCCAGCAGCTTAGTAACACTGGATAATTCACCCCTCCACTTT. Encoded protein: CASSLVTLDNSPLHF.

At least ten counts were recorded for this clonotype. V is TRBV10-3 and J is TRBJ2-3; D is possibly TRBD2 (5 bases). The germline V gene has CDR1 ENHRY and CDR2 SYGVKD. There are 19 residues in the CDR3. V lost 2 bases, J lost 4 bases, and 25 bases lay in between. CDR3 coding DNA: TGTGCCATCAGTGAGGAGGGCGGGCAAAGGCCGGAACGCCCAGATACGCAGTATTTT. Its translation is CAISEEGGQRPERPDTQYF.

This clonotype was detected many times. Sequence at one end of the junction differs from germline and may be a read error. The chain links TRBV7-7 to TRBJ2-5; 9 bases align to TRBD2. The CDR3 has 14 residues. Germline assignment: CDR1 SSHAT and CDR2 FNYEAQ (reference sequence). In DNA, the CDR3 is TGTGCTAGCAGCTTTAGCGGGAGTGGAGAGACCCAGTACTTC. Its translation is CASSFSGSGETQYF.

V usage is TRBV29-1 and J usage is TRBJ1-2; tentative D call: TRBD1 (5 bases). The CDR3 extends over 14 amino acids. Trimming pared 5 bases from V and 8 bases from J, leaving 21 bases between. Per the germline V gene, CDR1 is SQVTM and CDR2 is ANQGSEA. CDR3 region: CSVQRTLLPGGYTF. Written as DNA, the CDR3 is TGCAGCGTTCAGCGGACATTACTCCCGGGGGGCTACACCTTC.